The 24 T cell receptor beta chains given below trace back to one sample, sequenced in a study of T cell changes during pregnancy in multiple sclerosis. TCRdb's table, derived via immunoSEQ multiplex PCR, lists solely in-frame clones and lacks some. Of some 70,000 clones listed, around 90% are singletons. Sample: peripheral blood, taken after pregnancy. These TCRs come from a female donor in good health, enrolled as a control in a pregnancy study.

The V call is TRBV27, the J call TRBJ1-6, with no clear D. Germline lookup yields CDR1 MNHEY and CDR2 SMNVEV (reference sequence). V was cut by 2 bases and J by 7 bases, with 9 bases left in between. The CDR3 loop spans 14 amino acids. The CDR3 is CASSLPHRNSPLHF. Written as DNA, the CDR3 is TGTGCCAGCAGTTTACCCCACCGGAATTCACCCCTCCACTTT.

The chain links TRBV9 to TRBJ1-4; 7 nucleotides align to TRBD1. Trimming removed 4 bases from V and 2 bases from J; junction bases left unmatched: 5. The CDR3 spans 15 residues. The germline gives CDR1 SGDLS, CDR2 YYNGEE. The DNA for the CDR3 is TGTGCCAGCAGCAACGGAGGGGGCACTAATGAAAAACTGTTTTTT. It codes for CASSNGGGTNEKLFF.

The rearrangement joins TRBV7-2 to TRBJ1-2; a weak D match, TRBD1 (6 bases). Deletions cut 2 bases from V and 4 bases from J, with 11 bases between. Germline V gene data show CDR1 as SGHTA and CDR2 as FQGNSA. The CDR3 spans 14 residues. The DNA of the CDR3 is TGTGCCAGCAGCTTATCGGGGGGCGGCTATGGCTACACCTTC. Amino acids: CASSLSGGGYGYTF. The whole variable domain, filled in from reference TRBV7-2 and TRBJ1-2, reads GAGVSQSPSNKVTEKGKDVELRCDPISGHTALYWYRQSLGQGLEFLIYFQGNSAPDKSGLPSDRFSAERTGGSVSTLTIQRTQQEDSAVYLCASSLSGGGYGYTFGSGTRLTVV.

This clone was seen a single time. CDR3 residues: CASFLGEGGITEAFF. The CDR3 DNA reads TGTGCCAGCTTCTTGGGAGAGGGGGGGATCACTGAAGCTTTCTTT. This chain uses TRBV7-9 with TRBJ1-1; D possibly corresponds to TRBD1 (6 bases). Germline assignment: CDR1 SEHNR and CDR2 FQNEAQ (reference sequence). The CDR3 loop spans 15 amino acids. Deletions cut 8 bases from V and 4 bases from J, with 20 bases between.

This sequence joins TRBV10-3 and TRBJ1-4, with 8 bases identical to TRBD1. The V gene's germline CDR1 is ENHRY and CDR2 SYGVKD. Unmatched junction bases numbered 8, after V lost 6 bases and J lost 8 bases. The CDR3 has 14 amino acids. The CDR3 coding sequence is TGTGCCATCAGGGACGGACAGGGTGGGGAAAAACTGTTTTTT. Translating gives CAIRDGQGGEKLFF.

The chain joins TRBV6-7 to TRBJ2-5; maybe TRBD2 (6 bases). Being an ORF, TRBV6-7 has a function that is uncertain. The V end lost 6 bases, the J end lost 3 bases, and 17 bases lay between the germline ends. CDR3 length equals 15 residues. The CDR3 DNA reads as TGTGCCAGCAGCCCCATCGGGCGGAGGGAAGAGACCCAGTACTTC. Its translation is CASSPIGRREETQYF.

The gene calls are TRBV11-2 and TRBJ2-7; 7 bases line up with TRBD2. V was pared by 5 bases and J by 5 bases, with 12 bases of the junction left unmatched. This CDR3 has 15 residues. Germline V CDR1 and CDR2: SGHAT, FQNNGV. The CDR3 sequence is CASSPLGEGRDEQYF. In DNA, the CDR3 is TGTGCCAGCAGCCCCTTGGGGGAGGGGAGGGACGAGCAGTACTTC.

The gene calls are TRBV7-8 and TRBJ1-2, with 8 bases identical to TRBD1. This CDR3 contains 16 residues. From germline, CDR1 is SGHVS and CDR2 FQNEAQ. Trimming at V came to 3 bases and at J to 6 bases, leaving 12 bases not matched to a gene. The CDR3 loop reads CASSFSRTGNVDGYTF. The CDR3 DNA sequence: TGTGCCAGCAGCTTCTCCAGGACAGGGAATGTTGATGGCTACACCTTC.

CDR3 amino acids: CASSLGTGPSHTQYF. The CDR3 DNA reads TGTGCCAGCAGTTTAGGGACAGGACCTTCCCATACGCAGTATTTT. The chain employs TRBV27 and TRBJ2-3; 8 positions match TRBD1. V lost 2 bases to trimming and J lost 7 bases; unmatched junction nucleotides: 8. Germline V lookup: CDR1 MNHEY, CDR2 SMNVEV (reference sequence). The CDR3 is 15 amino acids.

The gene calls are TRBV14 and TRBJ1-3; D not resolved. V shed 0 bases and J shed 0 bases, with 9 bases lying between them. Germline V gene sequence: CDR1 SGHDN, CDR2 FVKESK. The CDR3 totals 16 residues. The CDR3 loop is CASSQDPAGSGNTIYF. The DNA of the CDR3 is TGTGCCAGCAGCCAAGATCCGGCAGGCTCTGGAAACACCATATATTTT.

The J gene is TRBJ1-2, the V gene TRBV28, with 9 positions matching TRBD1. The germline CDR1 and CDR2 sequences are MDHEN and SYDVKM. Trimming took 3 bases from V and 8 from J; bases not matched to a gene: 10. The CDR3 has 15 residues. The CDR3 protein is CASSLVTGTGYGYTF. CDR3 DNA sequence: TGTGCCAGCAGTTTGGTAACCGGGACAGGGTACGGCTACACCTTC.

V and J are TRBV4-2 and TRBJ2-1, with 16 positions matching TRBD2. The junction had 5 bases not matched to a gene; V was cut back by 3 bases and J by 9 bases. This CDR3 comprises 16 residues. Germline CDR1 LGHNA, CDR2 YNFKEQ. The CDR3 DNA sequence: TGTGCCAGCAGCCAGGGACTAGCGGGGGGGCAGGGTGAGCAGTTCTTC. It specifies CASSQGLAGGQGEQFF.

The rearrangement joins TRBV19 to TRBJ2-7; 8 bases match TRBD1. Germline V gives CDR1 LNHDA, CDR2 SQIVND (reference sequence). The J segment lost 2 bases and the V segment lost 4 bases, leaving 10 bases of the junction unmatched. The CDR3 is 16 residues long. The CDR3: CASSSPGTGRPYEQYF. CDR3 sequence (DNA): TGTGCCAGTAGTAGCCCTGGGACAGGACGTCCCTACGAGCAGTACTTC.

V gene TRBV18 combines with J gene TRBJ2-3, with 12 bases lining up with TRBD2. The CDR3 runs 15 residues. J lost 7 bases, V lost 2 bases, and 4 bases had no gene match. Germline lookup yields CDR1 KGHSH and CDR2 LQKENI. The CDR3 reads CASSPASGGAHTQYF. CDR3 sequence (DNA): TGTGCCAGCTCACCAGCTAGCGGGGGGGCACATACGCAGTATTTT.

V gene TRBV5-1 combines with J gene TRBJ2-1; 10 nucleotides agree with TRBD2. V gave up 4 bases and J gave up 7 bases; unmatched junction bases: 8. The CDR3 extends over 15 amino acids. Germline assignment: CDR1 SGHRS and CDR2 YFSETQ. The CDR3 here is CASSLQAGGQNEQFF. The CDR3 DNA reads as TGCGCCAGCAGCCTACAAGCGGGGGGGCAAAATGAGCAGTTCTTC.

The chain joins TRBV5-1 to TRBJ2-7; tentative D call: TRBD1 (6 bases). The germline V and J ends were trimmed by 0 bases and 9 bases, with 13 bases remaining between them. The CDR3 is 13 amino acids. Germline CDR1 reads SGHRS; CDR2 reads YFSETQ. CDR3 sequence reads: CASSLDRVGVQYF. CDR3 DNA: TGCGCCAGCAGCTTGGACAGGGTTGGCGTGCAGTACTTC. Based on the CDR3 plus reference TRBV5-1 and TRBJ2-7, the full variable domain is KAGVTQTPRYLIKTRGQQVTLSCSPISGHRSVSWYQQTPGQGLQFLFEYFSETQRNKGNFPGRFSGRQFSNSRSEMNVSTLELGDSALYLCASSLDRVGVQYFGPGTRLTVT.

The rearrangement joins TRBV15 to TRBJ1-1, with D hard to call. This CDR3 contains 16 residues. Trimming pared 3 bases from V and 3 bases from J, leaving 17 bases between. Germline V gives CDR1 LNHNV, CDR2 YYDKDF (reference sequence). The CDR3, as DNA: TGTGCCACCAGCAGGGGGAGATACATCGGGGACACTGAAGCTTTCTTT. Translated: CATSRGRYIGDTEAFF.

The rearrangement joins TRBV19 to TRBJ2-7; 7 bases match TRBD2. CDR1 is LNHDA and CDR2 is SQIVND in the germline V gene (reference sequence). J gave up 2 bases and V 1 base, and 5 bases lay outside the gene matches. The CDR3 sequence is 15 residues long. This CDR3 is CASSIGASGTYEQYF. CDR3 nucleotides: TGTGCCAGTAGTATAGGGGCTAGCGGCACCTACGAGCAGTACTTC. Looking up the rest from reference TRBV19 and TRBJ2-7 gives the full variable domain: DGGITQSPKYLFRKEGQNVTLSCEQNLNHDAMYWYRQDPGQGLRLIYYSQIVNDFQKGDIAEGYSVSREKKESFPLTVTSAQKNPTAFYLCASSIGASGTYEQYFGPGTRLTVT.

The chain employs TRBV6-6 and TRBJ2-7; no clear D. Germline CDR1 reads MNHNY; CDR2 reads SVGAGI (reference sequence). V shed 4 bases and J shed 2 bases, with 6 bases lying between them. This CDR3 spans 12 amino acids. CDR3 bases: TGTGCCAGCAGTTTGAGCACCTACGAGCAGTACTTC. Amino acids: CASSLSTYEQYF.

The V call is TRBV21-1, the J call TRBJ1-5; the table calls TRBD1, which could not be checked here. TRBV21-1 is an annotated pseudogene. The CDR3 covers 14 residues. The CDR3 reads CASSKMGAWGPQHF. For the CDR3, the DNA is TGTGCCAGCAGCAAAATGGGGGCGTGGGGGCCCCAGCATTTT.

The CDR3 DNA is TGTGCCACCCCGCGGAGCGGGGCCTTCGGAGATACGCAGTATTTT. Its protein is CATPRSGAFGDTQYF. V usage is TRBV7-8 and J usage is TRBJ2-3; 7 positions match TRBD2. The junction had 15 bases not matched to a gene; V was cut back by 10 bases and J by 5 bases. This CDR3 is built from 15 residues. In germline, CDR1 is SGHVS, CDR2 FQNEAQ.

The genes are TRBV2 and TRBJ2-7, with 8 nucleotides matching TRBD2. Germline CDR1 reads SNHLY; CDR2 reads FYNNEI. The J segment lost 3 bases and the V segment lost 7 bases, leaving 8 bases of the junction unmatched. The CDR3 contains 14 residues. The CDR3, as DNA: TGTGCCAGCACTGTGGGGCTAGCGGGCTACGAGCAGTACTTC. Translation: CASTVGLAGYEQYF.

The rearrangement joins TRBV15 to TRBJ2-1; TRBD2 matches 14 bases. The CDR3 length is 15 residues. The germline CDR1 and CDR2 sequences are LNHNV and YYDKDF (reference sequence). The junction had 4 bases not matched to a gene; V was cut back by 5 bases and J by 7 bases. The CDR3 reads CATSEGLAGVNEQFF. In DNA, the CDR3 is TGTGCCACCAGCGAGGGACTAGCGGGAGTAAATGAGCAGTTCTTC.

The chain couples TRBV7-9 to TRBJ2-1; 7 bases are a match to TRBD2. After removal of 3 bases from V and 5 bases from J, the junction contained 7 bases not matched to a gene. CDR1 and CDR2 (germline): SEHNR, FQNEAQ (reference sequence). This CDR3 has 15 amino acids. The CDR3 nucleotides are TGTGCCAGCAGCTTTGGAACTAGCGCGAACAATGAGCAGTTCTTC. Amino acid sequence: CASSFGTSANNEQFF.